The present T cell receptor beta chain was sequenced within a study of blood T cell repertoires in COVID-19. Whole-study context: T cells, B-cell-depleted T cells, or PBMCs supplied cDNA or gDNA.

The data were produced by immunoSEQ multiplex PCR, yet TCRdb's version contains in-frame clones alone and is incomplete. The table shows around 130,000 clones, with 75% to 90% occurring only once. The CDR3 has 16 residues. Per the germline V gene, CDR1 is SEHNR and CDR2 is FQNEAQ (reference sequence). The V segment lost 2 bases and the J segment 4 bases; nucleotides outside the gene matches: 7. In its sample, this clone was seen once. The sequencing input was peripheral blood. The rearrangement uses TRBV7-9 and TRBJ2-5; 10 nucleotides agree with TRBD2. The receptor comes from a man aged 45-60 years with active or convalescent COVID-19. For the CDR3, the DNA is TGTGCCAGCAGCTTACTAGCGGGGGCTTTAGGAGAGACCCAGTACTTC. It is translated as CASSLLAGALGETQYF.